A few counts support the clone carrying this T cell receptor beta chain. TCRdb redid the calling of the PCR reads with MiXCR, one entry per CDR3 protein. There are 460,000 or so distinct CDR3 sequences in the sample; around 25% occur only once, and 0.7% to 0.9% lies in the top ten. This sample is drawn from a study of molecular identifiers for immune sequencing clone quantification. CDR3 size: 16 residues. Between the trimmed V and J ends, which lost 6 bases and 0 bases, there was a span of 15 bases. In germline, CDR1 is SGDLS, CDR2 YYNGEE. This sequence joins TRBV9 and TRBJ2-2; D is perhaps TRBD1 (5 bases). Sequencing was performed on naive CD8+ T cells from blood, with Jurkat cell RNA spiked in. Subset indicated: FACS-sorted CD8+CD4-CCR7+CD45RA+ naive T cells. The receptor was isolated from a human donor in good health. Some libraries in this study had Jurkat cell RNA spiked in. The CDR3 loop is CASTHIDSSNTGELFF. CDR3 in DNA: TGTGCCAGCACCCATATAGACAGTTCGAACACCGGGGAGCTGTTTTTT. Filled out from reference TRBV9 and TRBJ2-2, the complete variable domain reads DSGVTQTPKHLITATGQRVTLRCSPRSGDLSVYWYQQSLDQGLQFLIQYYNGEERAKGNILERFSAQQFPDLHSELNLSSLELGDSALYFCASTHIDSSNTGELFFGEGSRLTVL.